Listed here are 29 T cell receptor beta chains from one sample, sequenced in a study of CD8+ T cells in alopecia areata. RNA extraction was followed by reverse transcription into cDNA, which acted as the sequencing template. Method: immunoSEQ multiplex PCR; TCRdb's copy keeps in-frame clones and lacks some. The sample holds roughly 110,000 clones, 45% to 65% seen once. Indicated treatment: oral pan-JAK inhibitor, 5-10 mg twice daily. Here the sequenced sample was CD4+ T cells sorted from blood, taken at week 24, from a patient treated with tofacitinib. All receptors derive from a human donor with alopecia areata.

The chain links TRBV6-6 to TRBJ1-6; D uncertain. The germline gives CDR1 MNHNY, CDR2 SVGAGI (reference sequence). The V end lost 6 bases, the J end lost 2 bases, and 14 bases lay between the germline ends. This CDR3 spans 16 amino acids. Here the CDR3 DNA reads TGTGCCAGCAGGCCCGGAACGGGAGCCTATAATTCACCCCTCCACTTT. Translation gives CASRPGTGAYNSPLHF.

This clone was detected a few times. This rearrangement joins TRBV4-2 to TRBJ2-7; no clear D gene. V lost 4 bases and J 2 bases, leaving 12 bases between the germline ends. There are 14 residues in the CDR3. Germline assignment: CDR1 LGHNA and CDR2 YNFKEQ. CDR3 sequence (DNA): TGTGCCAGCAGCCTGCCGGACCGCACCTACGAGCAGTACTTC. This translates into CASSLPDRTYEQYF.

V and J are TRBV5-1 and TRBJ1-1, with D perhaps TRBD1 (6 bases). CDR1 SGHRS and CDR2 YFSETQ come from the germline V gene. The V end was cut by 1 base, the J end by 3 bases, with 16 bases between. This CDR3 is built from 16 residues. CDR3 amino acids: CASSLSGAAWDTEAFF. The DNA for the CDR3 is TGCGCCAGCAGCTTGTCAGGGGCTGCCTGGGACACTGAAGCTTTCTTT. Full variable domain (missing parts from reference TRBV5-1 and TRBJ1-1): KAGVTQTPRYLIKTRGQQVTLSCSPISGHRSVSWYQQTPGQGLQFLFEYFSETQRNKGNFPGRFSGRQFSNSRSEMNVSTLELGDSALYLCASSLSGAAWDTEAFFGQGTRLTVV.

The V and J genes are TRBV6-6 and TRBJ1-2; no clear D. The CDR3 covers 13 residues. Germline CDR1 and CDR2: MNHNY and SVGAGI (reference sequence). The ends were cut back, 11 bases at V and 3 bases at J, with 16 bases in the middle. The CDR3: CAAAVEGYYGYTF. The CDR3 DNA follows: TGTGCCGCAGCGGTGGAGGGATACTATGGCTACACCTTC.

The rearrangement joins TRBV4-2 to TRBJ2-5, with 8 bases matching TRBD2. Germline CDR1 reads LGHNA; CDR2 reads YNFKEQ. J gave up 5 bases and V 1 base, and 9 bases lay outside the gene matches. The CDR3 covers 16 residues. CDR3 in amino acids: CASSQGGLVGRETQYF. The CDR3 nucleotides read TGTGCCAGCAGCCAAGGGGGACTAGTGGGAAGGGAGACCCAGTACTTC.

The J gene is TRBJ2-5, the V gene TRBV14; perhaps TRBD2 as D (5 bases). Trimming cost V 0 bases and J 1 base, with 9 bases left between them. The germline gives CDR1 SGHDN, CDR2 FVKESK. The CDR3 consists of 15 residues. The CDR3 nucleotides read TGTGCCAGCAGCCAAGATCTGGGGAGCCAAGAGACCCAGTACTTC. Encoded protein: CASSQDLGSQETQYF.

This chain connects TRBV30 to TRBJ2-3, with TRBD2 matching 13 bases. V was pared by 0 bases and J by 1 base, with 7 bases of the junction left unmatched. CDR1 is GTSNPN and CDR2 is SVGIG in the germline V gene (reference sequence). The CDR3 totals 18 residues. This CDR3 reads CAWSVSGTSGVGTDTQYF. In nucleotides, the CDR3 is TGTGCCTGGAGTGTATCAGGGACTAGCGGGGTGGGCACAGATACGCAGTATTTT.

The CDR3 bases are TGTGCCAGCAGTGTAGTCCCCCGGACAGGGGGCTACAATGAGCAGTTCTTC. Amino acids: CASSVVPRTGGYNEQFF. The chain is built from TRBV6-1 and TRBJ2-1; 10 bases map to TRBD1. This CDR3 is built from 17 residues. Unmatched junction bases numbered 9, after V lost 4 bases and J lost 3 bases. Germline CDR1 reads MNHNS; CDR2 reads SASEGT.

This clone was counted a few times. The CDR3 sequence is CSVVGGAEAFF. CDR3 DNA: TGCAGCGTTGTGGGGGGAGCTGAAGCTTTCTTT. The chain couples TRBV29-1 to TRBJ1-1; tentative D call: TRBD1 (5 bases). V lost 4 bases and J 6 bases, leaving 9 bases between the germline ends. The V gene's germline CDR1 is SQVTM and CDR2 ANQGSEA. The CDR3 length is 11 residues.

The gene calls are TRBV2 and TRBJ1-6, with D unclear. CDR1 is SNHLY, CDR2 FYNNEI, per germline. V lost 4 bases, J lost 10 bases, and 8 bases lay in between. This CDR3 comprises 12 residues. The CDR3 region is CASSVRESPLHF. CDR3 nucleotide sequence: TGTGCCAGCAGTGTCCGGGAATCACCCCTCCACTTT.

The V gene is TRBV10-3, the J gene TRBJ2-3; D is unresolved. The CDR3 sequence is 13 residues long. CDR1 and CDR2 from the germline V gene are ENHRY and SYGVKD. V was trimmed by 6 bases and J by 0 bases, leaving 7 bases between them. CDR3 nucleotides: TGTGCCATCAGCGGCTCTAGCACAGATACGCAGTATTTT. Amino acid sequence: CAISGSSTDTQYF.

This chain joins TRBV29-1 and TRBJ2-5; 11 bases match TRBD1. The CDR3 consists of 13 residues. The V gene end was trimmed by 7 bases and the J gene end by 2 bases; junction bases not matched to a gene: 3. Germline V gives CDR1 SQVTM, CDR2 ANQGSEA. The CDR3 sequence: CSGGTGGQETQYF. DNA for the CDR3: TGCAGCGGCGGGACAGGGGGTCAAGAGACCCAGTACTTC.

The chain uses TRBV5-1 and TRBJ2-4, with TRBD1 identical over 10 bases. The length of the CDR3 is 16 residues. Germline CDR1 SGHRS, CDR2 YFSETQ. J lost 2 bases, V lost 4 bases, and 6 bases had no gene match. CDR3 region: CASSPGDRGTKNIQYF. The CDR3 DNA is TGCGCCAGCAGCCCAGGGGACAGGGGAACCAAAAACATTCAGTACTTC.

CDR3 coding DNA: TGCAGCGTTCGGCGGGGTTCAGCAGATACGCAGTATTTT. Translated: CSVRRGSADTQYF. This chain uses TRBV29-1 with TRBJ2-3; maybe TRBD2 (6 bases). The germline V and J ends were trimmed by 5 bases and 4 bases, with 13 bases remaining between them. From germline, CDR1 is SQVTM and CDR2 ANQGSEA. The CDR3 loop spans 13 amino acids.

Only one count was recorded for this clone. The CDR3 region is CASSQDLFRPGALSYEQYF. Written as DNA, the CDR3 is TGCGCCAGCAGCCAAGATCTTTTTAGGCCAGGCGCTCTCTCCTACGAGCAGTACTTC. The V and J genes are TRBV4-3 and TRBJ2-7, with D unclear. Germline V lookup: CDR1 LGHNA, CDR2 YSLEER. V dropped 0 bases and J dropped 0 bases, with 21 bases sitting between them. This CDR3 comprises 19 residues.

This clone was recorded once. The chain carries TRBV29-1 and TRBJ1-2; possibly TRBD1 for D (6 bases). This CDR3 spans 16 amino acids. The V gene's germline CDR1 is SQVTM and CDR2 ANQGSEA. Trimming cost V 3 bases and J 0 bases, with 17 bases left between them. In DNA form, the CDR3 reads TGCAGCGTTGACGCGCCTTTCGGACAGACTAACTATGGCTACACCTTC. Translating it yields CSVDAPFGQTNYGYTF.

The chain is built from TRBV29-1 and TRBJ2-7; 7 bases align to TRBD1. The J segment lost 4 bases and the V segment lost 8 bases, leaving 5 bases of the junction unmatched. The CDR3 totals 11 residues. Germline V gene sequence: CDR1 SQVTM, CDR2 ANQGSEA. The CDR3 DNA reads TGCAGCACTGGGACAGATTACGAGCAGTACTTC. It specifies CSTGTDYEQYF.

There are a few counts of this clone. The chain recombines TRBV27 with TRBJ1-6; no definite D call. V was shortened by 0 bases and J by 5 bases, with 11 bases between the two germline ends. Germline V gene data show CDR1 as MNHEY and CDR2 as SMNVEV (reference sequence). The CDR3 sequence is 16 residues long. CDR3 loop: CASSLSIILHNSPLHF. In DNA form, the CDR3 reads TGTGCCAGCAGTTTATCGATTATATTGCATAATTCACCCCTCCACTTT.

The gene calls are TRBV10-3 and TRBJ1-5, with D possibly TRBD1 on 6 matching bases. Trimming left V 4 bases short and J 2 bases short, with 12 bases between. Per germline, CDR1 ENHRY and CDR2 SYGVKD. There are 15 residues in the CDR3. CDR3 protein: CAISGGSGGNQPQHF. CDR3 bases: TGTGCCATCAGTGGAGGGTCAGGGGGCAATCAGCCCCAGCATTTT.

The chain is built from TRBV5-1 and TRBJ2-3, with D hard to call. The V gene lost 4 bases and the J gene lost 5 bases, with 11 bases spanning the gap. CDR1 and CDR2 (germline): SGHRS, YFSETQ. This CDR3 comprises 13 residues. The CDR3 is CASSSVGGDTQYF. The CDR3 DNA is TGCGCCAGCAGCAGTGTAGGCGGAGATACGCAGTATTTT.

J is TRBJ1-1 and V is TRBV27, with D uncertain. Trimming cost V 4 bases and J 6 bases, with 12 bases left between them. The CDR3 loop spans 13 amino acids. Per germline, CDR1 MNHEY and CDR2 SMNVEV (reference sequence). CDR3 residues: CASSSRVFSEAFF. The DNA for the CDR3 is TGTGCCAGCAGTTCAAGGGTATTCTCTGAAGCTTTCTTT.

This sequence joins TRBV7-2 and TRBJ2-7; 7 nucleotides match TRBD1. V shed 4 bases and J 5 bases; nucleotides not matched to a gene: 5. This CDR3 has 13 residues. Germline lookup yields CDR1 SGHTA and CDR2 FQGNSA. Written as DNA, the CDR3 is TGTGCCAGCAGCTCGAAAACAGGGGACGAGCAGTACTTC. It encodes CASSSKTGDEQYF.

CDR3 region: CSVEEGLTQYF. DNA for the CDR3: TGCAGCGTTGAAGAGGGCTTAACCCAGTACTTC. V and J are TRBV29-1 and TRBJ2-5; D unresolved. Germline V CDR1 and CDR2: SQVTM, ANQGSEA. CDR3 length: 11 residues. Trimming removed 0 bases at V and 8 bases at J, with 7 bases between.

The chain employs TRBV2 and TRBJ1-2; tentative D call: TRBD1 (5 bases). Germline V gene sequence: CDR1 SNHLY, CDR2 FYNNEI. The ends were cut back, 4 bases at V and 6 bases at J, with 9 bases in the middle. This CDR3 has 12 residues. This CDR3 is CASSGGYNGYTF. The CDR3 DNA is TGTGCCAGCAGTGGGGGGTACAATGGCTACACCTTC.

Only a few counts were recorded for this clone. The rearrangement joins TRBV23-1 to TRBJ1-1, with a weak D call TRBD1 (6 bases). TRBV23-1 is an open reading frame, and its role is uncertain. This CDR3 is built from 12 residues. Trimming left V 3 bases short and J 8 bases short, with 10 bases between. In DNA form, the CDR3 reads TGCGCCAGCAGTCACGCGACAGGAGAAGCTTTCTTT. This sequence encodes CASSHATGEAFF.

This rearrangement joins TRBV10-2 to TRBJ1-1; D remains unclear. Germline V gene data show CDR1 as WSHSY and CDR2 as SAAADI. V lost 6 bases to trimming and J lost 0 bases, with 8 bases between them. The CDR3 loop spans 13 amino acids. The CDR3 nucleotides read TGCGCCAGCAGACCCCAAATGAACACTGAAGCTTTCTTT. Its protein is CASRPQMNTEAFF.

This clone has only one observation. This chain uses TRBV15 with TRBJ2-1; 10 bases map to TRBD2. The CDR3 length is 15 residues. The trim removed 4 bases at V and 6 bases at J, leaving 6 bases unmatched. Germline values: CDR1 LNHNV, CDR2 YYDKDF (reference sequence). The CDR3 is CATSTVAGGSNEQFF. CDR3 sequence (DNA): TGTGCCACCAGCACCGTAGCGGGGGGATCCAATGAGCAGTTCTTC. The full variable domain, in which reference TRBV15 and TRBJ2-1 provide the parts outside the CDR3, is DAMVIQNPRYQVTQFGKPVTLSCSQTLNHNVMYWYQQKSSQAPKLLFHYYDKDFNNEADTPDNFQSRRPNTSFCFLDIRSPGLGDTAMYLCATSTVAGGSNEQFFGPGTRLTVL.

This chain uses TRBV4-1 with TRBJ2-7; D might be TRBD1 or TRBD2, each matching 6 bases. CDR1 is MGHRA, CDR2 YSYEKL, per germline. This CDR3 is 16 amino acids long. V was clipped by 0 bases and J by 0 bases, with 12 bases between them. CDR3 sequence: CASSQDRGTPSYEQYF. CDR3 DNA sequence: TGCGCCAGCAGCCAAGATCGGGGGACACCCTCCTACGAGCAGTACTTC.

The chain is built from TRBV12-5 and TRBJ1-1; 11 bases align to TRBD1. The CDR3 covers 17 residues. V lost 0 bases and J lost 0; bases outside the gene matches: 3. The V gene's germline CDR1 is LGHNT and CDR2 FRNRAP. This CDR3 is CASGLVLGQGVNTEAFF. DNA for the CDR3: TGTGCTAGTGGTTTGGTACTGGGACAGGGGGTGAACACTGAAGCTTTCTTT.